The T cell receptor (beta chain) under discussion was sequenced for a study of CD8+ T cells in alopecia areata. The overall study: Administration of oral tofacitinib to treated patients was at 5 to 10 mg twice daily.

Study-level results: Normal scalp showed lower clonality than lesional scalp, especially alopecia totalis/universalis.

RNA extraction and reverse transcription yielded cDNA as sequencing template. The method was immunoSEQ multiplex PCR; TCRdb's version includes in-frame clones alone and lacks a portion of them. In the table there are 45,000 to 70,000 clones, around 96% of which are singletons. Comments on this clone: No antigen is known for it.

The CDR3 totals 16 residues. V was clipped by 5 bases and J by 0 bases; unmatched bases: 8. Germline loops: CDR1 SGHTA, CDR2 FQGNSA. Sequencing used CD8+ T cells sorted from blood, obtained at week 0. This chain uses TRBV7-2 with TRBJ2-7, with TRBD1 matching 9 bases. The clonotype was recovered from a human donor with alopecia areata. As DNA, the CDR3 is TGTGCCAGCAGCCCTAGAACGGGACAGGGCTCCTACGAGCAGTACTTC. Translation gives CASSPRTGQGSYEQYF. Full variable domain (remainder filled in from reference TRBV7-2 and TRBJ2-7): GAGVSQSPSNKVTEKGKDVELRCDPISGHTALYWYRQSLGQGLEFLIYFQGNSAPDKSGLPSDRFSAERTGGSVSTLTIQRTQQEDSAVYLCASSPRTGQGSYEQYFGPGTRLTVT.